The rows below give T cell receptor beta chains drawn from one sample of a study of T cell responses to AZD1222 COVID-19 vaccine. The protocol was immunoSEQ multiplex PCR, while the TCRdb copy is restricted to in-frame clones and leaves out a portion. The sample carries just under 150,000 clones, 70% to 90% recorded once. Specimen: peripheral blood, collected 28 days after the second AZD1222 dose. These receptors were taken from an adult who received the AZD1222 COVID-19 vaccine. CDR3s include the opening cysteine and the closing phenylalanine or tryptophan. D genes are given only for firm matches. The size entry is marked missing in some rows and otherwise reads once, few, many or a size class.

>NA|TRBJ1-2|NA|TRBV18
CASSPQRGDGYTF
TGTGCCAGCTCACCACAGAGAGGGGATGGCTACACCTTC
>NA|TRBJ2-7|NA|TRBV3-1/TRBV3-2
CASSQDRTSEQYF
TGTGCCAGCAGCCAAGATAGAACATCCGAGCAGTACTTC
>NA|TRBJ2-3|NA|TRBV4-2
CASSQVVFADTQYF
TGTGCCAGCAGCCAAGTGGTTTTTGCAGATACGCAGTATTTT
>NA|TRBJ2-1|NA|TRBV7-9
CASSRGKLNEQFF
TGTGCCAGCAGCCGGGGAAAACTCAATGAGCAGTTCTTC
>NA|TRBJ2-2|NA|TRBV19
CASSITVPANTGELFF
TGTGCCAGTAGTATTACGGTTCCCGCGAACACCGGGGAGCTGTTTTTT
>NA|TRBJ1-4|NA|TRBV11-2
CASSFSPFYEKLFF
TGTGCCAGCAGTTTCTCCCCCTTCTATGAAAAACTGTTTTTT
>NA|TRBJ1-2|NA|TRBV7-2
CASSLRDTLWYGYTF
TGTGCCAGCAGCTTACGTGACACCCTTTGGTATGGCTACACCTTC
>TRBD2|TRBJ2-7|NA|TRBV5-1
CASSLRGGGSYEQYF
TGCGCCAGCAGCTTGCGGGGCGGGGGGAGTTACGAGCAGTACTTC
>NA|TRBJ2-7|once|TRBV3-1/TRBV3-2
CASSQVGEQYF
TGTGCCAGCAGCCAAGTCGGAGAGCAGTACTTC
>NA|TRBJ1-1|few|TRBV10-3
CAISERATQMNTEAFF
TGTGCCATCAGTGAACGTGCGACACAGATGAACACTGAAGCTTTCTTT
>NA|TRBJ2-5|NA|TRBV28
CASSLGGNMKTQYF
TGTGCCAGCAGTTTAGGAGGGAATATGAAGACCCAGTACTTC
>TRBD2|TRBJ2-2|NA|TRBV27
CASRTTGTSGSVGTGELFF
TGTGCCAGCAGAACAACCGGGACTAGCGGGAGCGTAGGCACCGGGGAGCTGTTTTTT
>NA|TRBJ2-7|once|TRBV25-1
CASSVLGRGVNGYEQYF
TGTGCCAGCAGTGTCCTAGGGCGGGGAGTGAATGGCTACGAGCAGTACTTC
>NA|TRBJ1-4|NA|TRBV12-3/TRBV12-4
CASSPRRELFF
TGTGCCAGCAGCCCGAGGAGGGAACTGTTTTTT
>NA|TRBJ1-2|NA|TRBV6-5
CASSFRAANYGYTF
TGTGCCAGCAGTTTCCGGGCCGCTAACTATGGCTACACCTTC
>NA|TRBJ1-3|NA|TRBV23-1
CASSQSMGEGNTIYF
TGCGCCAGCAGTCAGTCCATGGGGGAGGGTAACACCATATATTTT
>TRBD2|TRBJ2-1|once|TRBV28
CASSYGLAGENEQFF
TGTGCCAGCAGTTACGGACTAGCGGGGGAGAATGAGCAGTTCTTC
>NA|TRBJ1-1|NA|TRBV7-2
CASSLDRNTEAFF
TGTGCCAGCAGCTTAGACCGGAACACTGAAGCTTTCTTT
>NA|TRBJ2-3|NA|TRBV9
CASSVDARGGGADTQYF
TGTGCCAGCAGCGTGGACGCGAGGGGAGGTGGGGCAGATACGCAGTATTTT
>TRBD2|TRBJ2-5|NA|TRBV3-1/TRBV3-2
CASSQNPSGVKKETQYF
TGTGCCAGCAGCCAAAACCCCAGCGGGGTAAAGAAAGAGACCCAGTACTTC
>TRBD2|TRBJ2-5|NA|TRBV5-1
CASSPLTSGGAWETQYF
TGCGCCAGCAGCCCACTGACTAGCGGGGGGGCCTGGGAGACCCAGTACTTC
>NA|TRBJ1-2|NA|TRBV4-1
CASSQSSGTQKGYTF
TGCGCCAGCAGCCAGAGCAGCGGGACCCAGAAGGGCTACACCTTC
>TRBD1|TRBJ2-1|NA|TRBV2
CASSGRQGYEQFF
TGTGCCAGCAGTGGGCGACAGGGGTATGAGCAGTTCTTC
>NA|TRBJ2-3|NA|TRBV21-1
CASSKLQGREGTDTQYF
TGTGCCAGCAGCAAACTTCAGGGAAGGGAAGGAACAGATACGCAGTATTTT